This TCR beta chain was documented in a study of circulating CD8 cells and anti-PD-1 response in melanoma. Study in general: Of some 13 patients, seven got anti-PD-1 first and six had prior therapy.

Sorting of live CD3+CD8+TCRalphabeta+ cells by PD-1 and/or TIGIT gave four subsets. Whole-study results and caveats: Generally, no replicate experiments were performed.

This clonotype ranks as large. Its target is not known. V shed 7 bases, J shed 4 bases, and the junction held 8 bases outside the gene matches. Germline V gives CDR1 LNHDA, CDR2 SQIVND (reference sequence). The CDR3 has 15 residues. TCR libraries were prepared from approximately 15 ng of total RNA with the QIAseq Immune Repertoire TCR panel. Using its own MiXCR run on the reads, TCRdb lists one record per CDR3 protein. The sample shows some 510 distinct CDR3 sequences, approximately 7.2% of them seen only once. The origin of this receptor is a human donor with melanoma. The sequenced sample was CD8+ T cells from PBMCs, obtained at baseline or after one month of anti-PD-1 therapy (not recorded which). This chain joins TRBV19 and TRBJ1-5, with 9 bases aligning to TRBD1. CDR3 DNA: TGTGCCAGTAACCTACAGGGGGCCGTGAATCAGCCCCAGCATTTT. It specifies CASNLQGAVNQPQHF.